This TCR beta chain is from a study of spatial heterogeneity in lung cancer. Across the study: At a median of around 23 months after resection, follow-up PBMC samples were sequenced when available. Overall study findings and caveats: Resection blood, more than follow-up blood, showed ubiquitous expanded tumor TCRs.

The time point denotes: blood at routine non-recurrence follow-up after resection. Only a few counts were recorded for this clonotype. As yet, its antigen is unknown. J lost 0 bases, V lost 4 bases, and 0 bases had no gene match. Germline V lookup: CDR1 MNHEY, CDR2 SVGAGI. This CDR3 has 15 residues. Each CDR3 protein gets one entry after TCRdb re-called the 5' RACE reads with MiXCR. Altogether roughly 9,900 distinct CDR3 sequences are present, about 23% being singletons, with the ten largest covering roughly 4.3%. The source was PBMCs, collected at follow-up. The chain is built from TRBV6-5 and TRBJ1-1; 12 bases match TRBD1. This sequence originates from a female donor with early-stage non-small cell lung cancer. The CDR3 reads CASSWDRGLNTEAFF. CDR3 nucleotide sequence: TGTGCCAGCAGTTGGGACAGGGGGCTGAACACTGAAGCTTTCTTT.